This entry describes one T cell receptor beta chain. Its cognate antigen is unknown. TCRdb's table, derived via immunoSEQ multiplex PCR, lists solely in-frame clones and lacks some. There are 12,000 or so clones in the sample; 84% occur only once, and 29% lies in the top ten. This sample was included in a study of radiotherapy plus CTLA-4 blockade in lung cancer. Study outcomes and limitations: Expansion in blood of tumor-derived TCR clones was seen after radiotherapy plus ipilimumab.

With ipilimumab providing CTLA-4 blockade, focal radiation was administered to patients who had chemo-refractory metastatic non-small-cell lung cancer. Germline lookup yields CDR1 SEHNR and CDR2 FQNEAQ (reference sequence). The CDR3 has 16 residues. With 5 bases clipped from V and 7 bases from J, the junction kept 15 bases outside the gene matches. This receptor was taken from a human donor with non-small cell lung cancer that progressed on radiotherapy plus ipilimumab. Sample: peripheral blood, taken from a patient treated with radiotherapy plus ipilimumab. This chain uses TRBV7-9 with TRBJ2-5, with TRBD2 matching over 8 bases. The CDR3 is CASSPPRGGGSATQYF. The CDR3 coding sequence is TGTGCCAGCAGCCCTCCTCGGGGGGGAGGGTCGGCGACCCAGTACTTC.